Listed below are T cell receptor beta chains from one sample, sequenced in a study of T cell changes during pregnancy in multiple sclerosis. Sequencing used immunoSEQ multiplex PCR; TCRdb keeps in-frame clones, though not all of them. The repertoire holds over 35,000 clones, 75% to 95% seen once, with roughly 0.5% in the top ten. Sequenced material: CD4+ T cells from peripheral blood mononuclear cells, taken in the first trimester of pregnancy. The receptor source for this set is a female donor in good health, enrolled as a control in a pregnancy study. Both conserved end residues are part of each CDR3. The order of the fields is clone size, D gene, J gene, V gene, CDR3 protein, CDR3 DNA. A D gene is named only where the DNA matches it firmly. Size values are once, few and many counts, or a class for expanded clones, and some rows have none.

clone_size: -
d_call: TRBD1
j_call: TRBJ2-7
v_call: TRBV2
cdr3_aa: CASSKGQGSPYEQYF
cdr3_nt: TGTGCCAGCAGCAAGGGACAGGGCTCCCCCTACGAGCAGTACTTC

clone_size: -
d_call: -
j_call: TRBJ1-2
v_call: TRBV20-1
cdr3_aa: CSASTRIGYTF
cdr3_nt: TGCAGTGCTAGTACGAGAATTGGCTACACCTTC

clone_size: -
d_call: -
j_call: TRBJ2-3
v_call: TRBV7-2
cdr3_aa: CASSLSVAVTDTQYF
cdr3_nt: TGTGCCAGCAGCTTATCTGTAGCGGTCACAGATACGCAGTATTTT

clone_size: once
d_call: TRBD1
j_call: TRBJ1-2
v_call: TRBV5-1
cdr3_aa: CASSATGEGGYTF
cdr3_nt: TGCGCCAGCAGCGCGACAGGGGAGGGTGGCTACACCTTC

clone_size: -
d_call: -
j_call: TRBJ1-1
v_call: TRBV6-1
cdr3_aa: CASSIRDTEAFF
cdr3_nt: TGTGCCAGCAGTATCCGGGACACTGAAGCTTTCTTT

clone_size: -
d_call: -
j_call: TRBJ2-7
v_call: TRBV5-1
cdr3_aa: CASSFGGASYEQYF
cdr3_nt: TGCGCCAGCAGCTTTGGGGGCGCCTCCTACGAGCAGTACTTC

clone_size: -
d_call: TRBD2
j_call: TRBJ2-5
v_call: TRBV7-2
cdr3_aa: CASSPPGLAGGGETQYF
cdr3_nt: TGTGCCAGCAGCCCGCCGGGACTAGCGGGGGGAGGGGAGACCCAGTACTTC

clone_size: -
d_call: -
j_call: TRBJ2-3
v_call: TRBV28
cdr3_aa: CASSRTDGPSGDTQYF
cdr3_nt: TGTGCCAGCAGTCGCACGGACGGTCCAAGCGGAGATACGCAGTATTTT

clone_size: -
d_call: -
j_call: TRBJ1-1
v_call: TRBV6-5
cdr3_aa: CASSYRSRGNTEAFF
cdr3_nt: TGTGCCAGCAGTTACCGGTCACGGGGGAATACTGAAGCTTTCTTT

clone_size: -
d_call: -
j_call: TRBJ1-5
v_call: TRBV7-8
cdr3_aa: CASSQRGRGFDLAQHF
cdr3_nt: TGTGCCAGCAGCCAAAGGGGCAGGGGATTTGACTTGGCCCAGCATTTT

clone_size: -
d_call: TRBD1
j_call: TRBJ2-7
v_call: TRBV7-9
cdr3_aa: CASSFSGGNEQYF
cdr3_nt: TGTGCCAGCAGCTTTTCAGGGGGCAACGAGCAGTACTTC

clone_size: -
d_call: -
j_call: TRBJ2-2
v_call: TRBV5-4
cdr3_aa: CASTIGPANTGELFF
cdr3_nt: TGTGCCAGCACCATCGGTCCTGCGAACACCGGGGAGCTGTTTTTT

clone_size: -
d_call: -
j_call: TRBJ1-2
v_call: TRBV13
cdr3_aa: CASSSDRYYGYTF
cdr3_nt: TGTGCCAGCAGCTCCGACAGGTACTATGGCTACACCTTC

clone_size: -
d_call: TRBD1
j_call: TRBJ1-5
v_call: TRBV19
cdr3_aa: CASSINDRGNQPQHF
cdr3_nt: TGTGCCAGTAGTATTAACGACAGGGGTAATCAGCCCCAGCATTTT

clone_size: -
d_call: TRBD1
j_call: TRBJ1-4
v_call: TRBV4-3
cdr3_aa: CASGTGTGNEKLFF
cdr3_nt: TGCGCCAGCGGGACCGGGACAGGGAATGAAAAACTGTTTTTT

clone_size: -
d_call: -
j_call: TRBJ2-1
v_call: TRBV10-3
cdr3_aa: CAISESKGRSNEQFF
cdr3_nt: TGTGCCATCAGTGAGTCTAAAGGGAGGAGCAATGAGCAGTTCTTC

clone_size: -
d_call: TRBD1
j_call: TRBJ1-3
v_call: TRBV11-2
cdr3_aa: CASSLEVGQFGNTIYF
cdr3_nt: TGTGCCAGCAGCTTAGAGGTGGGACAGTTTGGAAACACCATATATTTT

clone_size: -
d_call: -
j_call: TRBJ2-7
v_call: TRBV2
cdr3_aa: CASSTWTQGGEQYF
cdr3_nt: TGTGCCAGCAGTACTTGGACCCAGGGGGGCGAGCAGTACTTC

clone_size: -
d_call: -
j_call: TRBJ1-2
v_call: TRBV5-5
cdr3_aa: CASSFGGSANYGYTF
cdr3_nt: TGTGCCAGCAGCTTCGGCGGGTCAGCTAACTATGGCTACACCTTC

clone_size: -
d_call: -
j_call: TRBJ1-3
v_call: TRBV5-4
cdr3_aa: CASSLGAGNTIYF
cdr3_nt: TGTGCCAGCAGCTTGGGCGCGGGAAACACCATATATTTT

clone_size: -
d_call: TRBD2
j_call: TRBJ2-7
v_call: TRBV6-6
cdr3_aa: CASSPSGGRSYEQYF
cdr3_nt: TGTGCCAGCAGTCCCTCGGGGGGGCGGTCCTACGAGCAGTACTTC

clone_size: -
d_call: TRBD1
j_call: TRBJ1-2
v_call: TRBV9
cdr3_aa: CASSPAGGLQSNYGYTF
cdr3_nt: TGTGCCAGCAGTCCCGCAGGGGGGCTCCAATCCAACTATGGCTACACCTTC

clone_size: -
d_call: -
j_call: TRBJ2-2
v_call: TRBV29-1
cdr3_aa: CSVRAPSVTGELFF
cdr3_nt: TGCAGCGTGAGGGCCCCGAGCGTCACCGGGGAGCTGTTTTTT

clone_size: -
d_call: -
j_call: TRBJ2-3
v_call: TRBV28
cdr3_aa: CASSSSRDTTDTQYF
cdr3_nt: TGTGCCAGCAGTTCGTCTCGGGACACCACAGATACGCAGTATTTT

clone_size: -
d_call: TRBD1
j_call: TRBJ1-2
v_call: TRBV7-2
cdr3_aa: CASSFRWDRVSAANGYTF
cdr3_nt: TGTGCCAGCAGCTTCAGATGGGACAGGGTATCCGCGGCCAATGGCTACACCTTC

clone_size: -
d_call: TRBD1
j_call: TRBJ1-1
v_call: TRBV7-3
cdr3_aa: CASSQRTGPEAFF
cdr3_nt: TGTGCCAGCAGCCAACGGACAGGCCCTGAAGCTTTCTTT

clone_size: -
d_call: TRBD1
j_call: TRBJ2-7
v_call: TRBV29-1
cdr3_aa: CSVRDRDTYEQYF
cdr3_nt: TGCAGCGTTAGGGACAGGGATACCTACGAGCAGTACTTC

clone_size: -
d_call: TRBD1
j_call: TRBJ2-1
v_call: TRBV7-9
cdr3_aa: CASSPPGGPYNEQFF
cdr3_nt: TGTGCCAGCAGCCCCCCAGGGGGCCCCTACAATGAGCAGTTCTTC

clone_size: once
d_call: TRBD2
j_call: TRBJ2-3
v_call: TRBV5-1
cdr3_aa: CASSLGGTSGSTDTQYF
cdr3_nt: TGCGCCAGCAGCTTGGGGGGGACTAGCGGTAGCACAGATACGCAGTATTTT

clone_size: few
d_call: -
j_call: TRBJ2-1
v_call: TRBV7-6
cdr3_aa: CASSLGPYEQFF
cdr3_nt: TGTGCCAGCAGCTTAGGTCCGTATGAGCAGTTCTTC

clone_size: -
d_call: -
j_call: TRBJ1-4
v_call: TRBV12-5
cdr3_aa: CASGLGQATNEKLFF
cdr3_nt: TGTGCTAGTGGTTTGGGCCAGGCAACTAATGAAAAACTGTTTTTT

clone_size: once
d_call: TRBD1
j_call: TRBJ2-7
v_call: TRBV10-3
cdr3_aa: CAIRRSGTDVSYEQYF
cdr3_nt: TGTGCCATCAGACGATCCGGGACAGATGTCTCCTACGAGCAGTACTTC

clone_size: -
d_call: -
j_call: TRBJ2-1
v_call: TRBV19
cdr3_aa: CASSQTRYNEQFF
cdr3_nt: TGTGCCAGCTCTCAGACTAGATACAATGAGCAGTTCTTC

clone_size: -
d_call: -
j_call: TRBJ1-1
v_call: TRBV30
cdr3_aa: CAWSVAREAFF
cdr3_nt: TGTGCCTGGAGCGTGGCAAGAGAAGCTTTCTTT

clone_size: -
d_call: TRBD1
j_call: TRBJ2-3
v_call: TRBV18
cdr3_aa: CASSQRQGTDTQYF
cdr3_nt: TGTGCCAGCTCGCAAAGACAGGGGACAGATACGCAGTATTTT

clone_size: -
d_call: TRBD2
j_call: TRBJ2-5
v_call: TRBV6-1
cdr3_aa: CASSGGVPGLAGEETQYF
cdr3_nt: TGTGCCAGCAGTGGGGGGGTGCCGGGACTAGCGGGGGAAGAGACCCAGTACTTC

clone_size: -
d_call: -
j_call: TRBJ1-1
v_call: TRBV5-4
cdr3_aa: CASSLRQNTEAFF
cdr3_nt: TGTGCCAGCAGCTTACGACAGAACACTGAAGCTTTCTTT

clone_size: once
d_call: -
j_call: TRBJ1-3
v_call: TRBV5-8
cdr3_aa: CASSLEGNTIYF
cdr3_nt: TGTGCCAGCAGCTTAGAGGGAAACACCATATATTTT

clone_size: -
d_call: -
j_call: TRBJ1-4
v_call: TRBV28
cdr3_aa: CASRRGVEKLFF
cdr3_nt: TGTGCCAGCCGACGGGGAGTTGAAAAACTGTTTTTT

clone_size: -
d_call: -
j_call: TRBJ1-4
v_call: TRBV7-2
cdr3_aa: CASSFDEKLFF
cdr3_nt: TGTGCCAGCAGTTTCGATGAAAAACTGTTTTTT